This TCR beta chain was captured in a study of identical twins. Each CDR3 protein is one row after TCRdb ran MiXCR on the 5' RACE reads. This sample has about 690,000 distinct CDR3 sequences, with 21% found just once. Trimming cost V 4 bases and J 0 bases, with 10 bases left between them. CDR1 and CDR2 (germline): DFQATT, SNEGSKA (reference sequence). CDR3 size: 13 residues. This clonotype was detected ten times or more. Separately, the same data were catalogued under a study of T cells expressing NK-cell markers. That work contributes: HCMV specificity of expanded NKG2C+ T cell clones remained unclear.

Sequencing was carried out using PBMCs. This chain joins TRBV20-1 and TRBJ2-7; no clear D. This sequence was found in a woman aged 18-29 years in good health. In DNA form, the CDR3 reads TGCAGTGCTATTTCCCGAAGCTCCTACGAGCAGTACTTC. Translation gives CSAISRSSYEQYF.